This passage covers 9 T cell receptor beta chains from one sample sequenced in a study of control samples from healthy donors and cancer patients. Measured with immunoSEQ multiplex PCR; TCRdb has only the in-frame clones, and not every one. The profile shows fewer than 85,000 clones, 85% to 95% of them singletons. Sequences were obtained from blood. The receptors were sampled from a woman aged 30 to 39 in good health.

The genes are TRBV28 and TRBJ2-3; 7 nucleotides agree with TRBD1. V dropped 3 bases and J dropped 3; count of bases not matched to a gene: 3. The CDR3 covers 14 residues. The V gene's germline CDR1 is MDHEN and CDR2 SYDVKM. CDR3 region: CASSFGDRTDTQYF. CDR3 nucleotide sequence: TGTGCCAGCAGTTTCGGGGACAGAACAGATACGCAGTATTTT. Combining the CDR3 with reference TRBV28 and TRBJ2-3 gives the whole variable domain DVKVTQSSRYLVKRTGEKVFLECVQDMDHENMFWYRQDPGLGLRLIYFSYDVKMKEKGDIPEGYSVSREKKERFSLILESASTNQTSMYLCASSFGDRTDTQYFGPGTRLTVL.

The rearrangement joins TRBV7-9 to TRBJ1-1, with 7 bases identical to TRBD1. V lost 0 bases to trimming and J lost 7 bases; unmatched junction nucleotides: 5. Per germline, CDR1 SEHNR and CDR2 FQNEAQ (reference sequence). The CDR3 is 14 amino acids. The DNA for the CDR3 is TGTGCCAGCAGCTTAGCCAGGGGGACGGATGAAGCTTTCTTT. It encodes CASSLARGTDEAFF.

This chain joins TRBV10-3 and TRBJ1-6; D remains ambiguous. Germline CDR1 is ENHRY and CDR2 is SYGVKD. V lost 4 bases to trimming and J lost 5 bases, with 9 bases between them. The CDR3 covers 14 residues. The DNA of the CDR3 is TGTGCCATCAGTGCGTCTTGGGATAATTCACCCCTCCACTTT. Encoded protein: CAISASWDNSPLHF.

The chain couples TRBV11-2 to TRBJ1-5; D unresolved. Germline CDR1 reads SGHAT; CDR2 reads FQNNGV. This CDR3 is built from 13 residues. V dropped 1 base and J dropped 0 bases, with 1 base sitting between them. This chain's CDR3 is CASSLVSNQPQHF. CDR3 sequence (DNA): TGTGCCAGCAGCTTAGTTAGCAATCAGCCCCAGCATTTT.

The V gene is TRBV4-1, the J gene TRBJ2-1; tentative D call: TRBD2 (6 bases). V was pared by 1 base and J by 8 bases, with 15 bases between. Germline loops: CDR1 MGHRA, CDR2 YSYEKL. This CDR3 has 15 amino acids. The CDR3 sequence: CASSQGVSGEDEQFF. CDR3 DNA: TGCGCCAGCAGCCAAGGTGTTAGCGGCGAGGATGAGCAGTTCTTC.

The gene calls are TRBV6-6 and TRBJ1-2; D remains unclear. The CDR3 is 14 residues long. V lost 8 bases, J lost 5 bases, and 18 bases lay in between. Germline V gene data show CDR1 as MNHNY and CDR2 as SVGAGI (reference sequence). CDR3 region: CASQYDARLYGYTF. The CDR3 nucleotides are TGTGCCAGCCAGTACGACGCGAGGCTTTATGGCTACACCTTC.

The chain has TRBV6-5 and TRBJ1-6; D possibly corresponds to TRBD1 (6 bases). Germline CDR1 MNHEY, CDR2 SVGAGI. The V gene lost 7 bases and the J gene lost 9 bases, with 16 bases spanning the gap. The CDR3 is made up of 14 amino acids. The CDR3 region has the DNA TGTGCCAGCAATAAACGGACAGAAGGTTCACCCCTCCACTTT. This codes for CASNKRTEGSPLHF.

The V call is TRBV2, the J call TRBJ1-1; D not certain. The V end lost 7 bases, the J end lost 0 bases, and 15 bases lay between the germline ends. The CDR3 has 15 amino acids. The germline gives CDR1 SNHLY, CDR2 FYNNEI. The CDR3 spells CASKESKGMNTEAFF. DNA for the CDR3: TGTGCCAGCAAAGAAAGCAAAGGCATGAACACTGAAGCTTTCTTT.

As DNA, the CDR3 is TGTGCCAGCAGCCAGCCCAGAGCGGGGGGGCCCACGAACACCGGGGAGCTGTTTTTT. Translated: CASSQPRAGGPTNTGELFF. The chain employs TRBV3-1 (or the pseudogene TRBV3-2) and TRBJ2-2; 10 nucleotides match TRBD2. Losses at the gene ends were 3 bases for V and 0 bases for J; bases not matched to a gene: 10. Germline lookup yields CDR1 LGHDT and CDR2 YNNKEL (reference sequence). The CDR3 consists of 19 residues.